Following are 18 T cell receptor beta chains from one sample sequenced in a study of cytomegalovirus exposure and HLA in healthy donors. The PCR was carried out with 60 Vbeta primers and 13 Jbeta primers. TCRdb's table, derived via immunoSEQ multiplex PCR, lists solely in-frame clones and lacks some. The sample includes 100,000 to 150,000 clones, approximately 70% of them seen just once. Sequencing used PBMCs. These receptors were collected from a man between 60 and 70 years old in good health and CMV-seropositive.

This clone was seen a handful of times. V usage is TRBV5-1 and J usage is TRBJ2-7, with 7 bases identical to TRBD1. This CDR3 has 13 residues. Germline CDR1 SGHRS, CDR2 YFSETQ. V shed 4 bases and J 3 bases; nucleotides not matched to a gene: 4. The CDR3 protein is CASSRGTDYEQYF. CDR3 in DNA: TGCGCCAGCAGCCGTGGGACAGACTACGAGCAGTACTTC.

The chain recombines TRBV7-9 with TRBJ1-1, with D perhaps TRBD1 (5 bases). V was trimmed by 0 bases and J by 7 bases, leaving 18 bases between them. Germline lookup yields CDR1 SEHNR and CDR2 FQNEAQ (reference sequence). The CDR3 contains 16 residues. CDR3 loop: CASSLAGTSRGGEAFF. The CDR3 nucleotides read TGTGCCAGCAGCTTAGCGGGTACGTCCCGCGGGGGTGAAGCTTTCTTT.

The chain couples TRBV5-1 to TRBJ1-2, with D perhaps matching TRBD1 (6 bases). With 0 bases removed from V and 6 bases from J, the gap between germline ends came to 15 bases. This CDR3 region has 15 residues. Germline V gene lookup returns CDR1 SGHRS and CDR2 YFSETQ. The CDR3 DNA is TGCGCCAGCAGCTTGGCTTATAGTACAGGGAATGGCTACACCTTC. Protein sequence: CASSLAYSTGNGYTF.

The chain has TRBV28 and TRBJ1-2, with unresolved D. Trimming took 8 bases from V and 6 from J, leaving 7 bases between them. The CDR3 is 10 amino acids. CDR1 is MDHEN, CDR2 SYDVKM, per germline. The CDR3 spells CASWRDGYTF. CDR3 sequence (DNA): TGTGCCAGCTGGAGGGATGGCTACACCTTC.

This clone was counted a few times. The rearrangement uses TRBV4-1 and TRBJ1-3; 7 positions agree with TRBD1. After removal of 1 base from V and 4 bases from J, the junction contained 7 bases not matched to a gene. In germline, CDR1 is MGHRA, CDR2 YSYEKL. The CDR3 is 16 residues long. For the CDR3, the DNA is TGCGCCAGCAGCCAAGTGTCAGGGGACAGAGGAAACACCATATATTTT. This translates into CASSQVSGDRGNTIYF.

This chain connects TRBV5-4 to TRBJ2-7; D gene uncertain. V lost 4 bases and J 7 bases, leaving 15 bases between the germline ends. This CDR3 spans 13 amino acids. Germline CDR1 reads SGHNT; CDR2 reads YYREEE (reference sequence). CDR3 in DNA: TGTGCCAGCAGCCTAGACCACCCTGGGGAGCAGTACTTC. Protein product: CASSLDHPGEQYF.

This rearrangement joins TRBV5-4 to TRBJ2-7; D might be TRBD2 (5 bases). The V end lost 8 bases, the J end lost 7 bases, and 19 bases lay between the germline ends. This CDR3 region has 13 residues. Germline assignment: CDR1 SGHNT and CDR2 YYREEE (reference sequence). The DNA for the CDR3 is TGTGCCAGTAAGACTTCCGCGGGCCGGGAGCAGTACTTC. Protein product: CASKTSAGREQYF.

The chain joins TRBV7-6 to TRBJ1-1; D is unresolved. The CDR3 totals 14 residues. In germline, CDR1 is SGHVS, CDR2 FNYEAQ. V was pared by 5 bases and J by 6 bases, with 16 bases between. The chain's CDR3 is CASSKDSWLAEAFF. The CDR3 bases are TGTGCCAGCAGCAAGGACTCGTGGTTGGCTGAAGCTTTCTTT.

The rearrangement uses TRBV5-8 and TRBJ2-5; 7 nucleotides line up with TRBD1. Trimming at V came to 4 bases and at J to 1 base, leaving 1 base not matched to a gene. Per the germline V gene, CDR1 is SGHTS and CDR2 is YDEGEE. The CDR3 runs to 13 residues. Here the CDR3 DNA reads TGTGCCAGCAGCCACAGGGGCCAAGAGACCCAGTACTTC. This sequence encodes CASSHRGQETQYF.

This chain connects TRBV10-1 to TRBJ1-1; D ambiguous. V lost 2 bases, J lost 4 bases, and 8 bases lay in between. Germline assignment: CDR1 WNHNN and CDR2 SYGVQD (reference sequence). This CDR3 is built from 13 residues. The CDR3 loop reads CASSEQRGTEAFF. CDR3 in DNA: TGCGCCAGCAGTGAGCAGCGAGGCACTGAAGCTTTCTTT.

The DNA for the CDR3 is TGTGCCAGCAGCTTGACAGGGGGTGAGGAGACCCAGTACTTC. Amino acid sequence: CASSLTGGEETQYF. The chain couples TRBV7-6 to TRBJ2-5; 9 bases fit TRBD1. The CDR3 totals 14 residues. The junction had 4 bases not matched to a gene; V was cut back by 3 bases and J by 5 bases. The germline CDR1 and CDR2 sequences are SGHVS and FNYEAQ.

This clone occurred once. The rearrangement joins TRBV25-1 to TRBJ1-1; 8 bases are a match to TRBD1. V was clipped by 4 bases and J by 4 bases; unmatched bases: 5. Germline V gene data show CDR1 as MGHDK and CDR2 as SYGVNS. The CDR3 has 14 residues. The DNA for the CDR3 is TGTGCCAGCAGTGGGACAGGGCGGAGCACTGAAGCTTTCTTT. Protein sequence: CASSGTGRSTEAFF.

This chain connects TRBV30 to TRBJ1-4, with a tentative D call TRBD1 (6 bases). Looked up from germline, CDR1 is GTSNPN and CDR2 is SVGIG (reference sequence). The germline V and J ends were trimmed by 1 base and 2 bases, with 8 bases remaining between them. The CDR3 length is 14 residues. CDR3 protein: CAWSATGTNEKLFF. For the CDR3, the DNA is TGTGCCTGGAGTGCCACAGGGACTAATGAAAAACTGTTTTTT.

The rearrangement joins TRBV18 to TRBJ1-2; a possible D gene is TRBD1 (6 bases). Germline V gene sequence: CDR1 KGHSH, CDR2 LQKENI. The CDR3 is 14 amino acids. The germline V and J ends were trimmed by 0 bases and 4 bases, with 9 bases remaining between them. The CDR3 DNA reads as TGTGCCAGCTCACCACCGACCAGGGGCTATGGCTACACCTTC. It yields the protein CASSPPTRGYGYTF.

The chain has TRBV4-2 and TRBJ2-3, with TRBD2 identical over 8 bases. The CDR3 length is 17 residues. The trim removed 3 bases at V and 2 bases at J, leaving 10 bases unmatched. CDR1 LGHNA and CDR2 YNFKEQ come from the germline V gene. CDR3 nucleotide sequence: TGTGCCAGCAGCCAGATAAGAGCGGGGGCCCACACAGATACGCAGTATTTT. This translates into CASSQIRAGAHTDTQYF.

This clone was recorded only once. The chain recombines TRBV2 with TRBJ2-1; 10 bases map to TRBD2. This CDR3 is 15 amino acids long. V lost 5 bases, J lost 1 base, and 2 bases stayed unmatched. Germline assignment: CDR1 SNHLY and CDR2 FYNNEI. The CDR3, as DNA: TGTGCCAGCAGTCGGACTAGCGGTTCCTACAATGAGCAGTTCTTC. As protein: CASSRTSGSYNEQFF.

Note on this clone: Compared with germline, one end of the junction differs, possibly owing to a read error. This chain connects TRBV5-4 to TRBJ1-2, with D maybe TRBD1 (5 bases). CDR1 and CDR2 from the germline V gene are SGHNT and YYREEE (reference sequence). There are 14 residues in the CDR3. As DNA, the CDR3 is TGTGCCAGCAGCTTTCAGGGATTTAACTATGGCTACCCCTTC. This translates into CASSFQGFNYGYPF.

This chain joins TRBV30 and TRBJ1-5, with unresolved D. Trimming left V 5 bases short and J 7 bases short, with 15 bases between. This CDR3 has 13 amino acids. Germline V CDR1 and CDR2: GTSNPN, SVGIG (reference sequence). Here the CDR3 DNA reads TGTGCCTGGGACGGAGGGCCTGGACAGCCCCAGCATTTT. Translated: CAWDGGPGQPQHF.